Sequencing of this T cell receptor beta chain was carried out in a study of blood T cell repertoires in COVID-19. Whole-study context: The United States, Italy and Spain supplied acute and convalescent COVID-19 samples. Sample material is recorded as cDNA or gDNA derived from T cells, B-cell-depleted T cells, or PBMCs.

The CDR3 is made up of 14 amino acids. The germline V and J ends were trimmed by 1 base and 10 bases, with 17 bases remaining between them. The germline V gene encodes CDR1 MGHRA and CDR2 YSYEKL. The data were produced by immunoSEQ multiplex PCR, yet TCRdb's version contains in-frame clones alone and is incomplete. The top ten clones hold roughly 29% of a sample with roughly 100,000 clones, around 84% of them seen once. V gene TRBV4-1 combines with J gene TRBJ2-7; D is ambiguous. The source material was peripheral blood. The sequence was collected from a man aged 55 to 69 with acute or convalescent COVID-19. The DNA for the CDR3 is TGCGCCAGCAGCCAAGGCGTCCCCCTTTACGCCCAGTACTTC. Translation: CASSQGVPLYAQYF.